The T cell receptor (beta chain) described here comes from a study of control samples from healthy donors and cancer patients. V dropped 0 bases and J dropped 2; count of bases not matched to a gene: 4. The germline V gene has CDR1 SGHRS and CDR2 YFSETQ. The CDR3 spans 16 residues. TCRdb keeps only in-frame clones here, not all; method: immunoSEQ multiplex PCR. Of 130,000 to 150,000 clones detected, about nine tenths appear once; the ten largest clones hold about 10%. V gene TRBV5-1 combines with J gene TRBJ2-3; 9 nucleotides match TRBD2. Sequenced material: blood. The receptor was isolated from a man between 25 and 39 years old in good health. CDR3 protein: CASSLEASGTTDTQYF. The CDR3 region has the DNA TGCGCCAGCAGCTTGGAGGCTAGCGGGACCACAGATACGCAGTATTTT.